What follows describes a single T cell receptor beta chain. Its antigen remains unknown. These data come from a study of T cells in Graves' hyperthyroidism and ophthalmopathy. Across the whole study: Peripheral blood was secured at the point of initial diagnosis, before any treatment.

Findings and caveats of the study: Classification by a 13 V-J model distinguished ophthalmopathy from stable hyperthyroidism.

Stable Graves' hyperthyroidism meant no ophthalmopathy progression within 18 months. There were TCR beta CDR3 regions amplified from RNA transcripts. In the first-round RT-PCR of the TCR CDR3, the HTBI primer set was used. In TCRdb, the multiplex PCR reads were re-called with MiXCR into one record per CDR3 protein. This sample has roughly 100,000 distinct CDR3 sequences, with roughly 50% found just once. This clonotype originated in a man in his forties or fifties with Graves' hyperthyroidism. Sequenced material: blood.

Here the CDR3 DNA reads TGCGCCAGCAGCTTTAGGACAGTCGAGTACTTC. Protein: CASSFRTVEYF. This chain connects TRBV5-1 to TRBJ2-5; a weak D match, TRBD1 (6 bases). Looked up from germline, CDR1 is SGHRS and CDR2 is YFSETQ. Between the trimmed V and J ends, which lost 2 bases and 12 bases, there was a span of 11 bases. The CDR3 loop spans 11 amino acids.